This is a list of T cell receptor beta chains from one sample in a study of cytomegalovirus exposure and HLA in healthy donors. The data were produced by immunoSEQ multiplex PCR, yet TCRdb's version contains in-frame clones alone and is incomplete. The sample gives over 200,000 clones, 77% of which show up once; less than 3% is in the top ten. The sequencing input was PBMCs. The source of these receptors is a woman in her sixties in good health and CMV-seropositive. The CDR3 runs from the conserved cysteine through the conserved F or W. Fields, in order: CDR3 protein, CDR3 DNA, clone size, V gene, D gene, J gene. D genes are given only for firm matches. Expanded clones get a size class; other rows say once, few or many, or leave the size out.

CASSGALGTGELFF,TGTGCCAGCAGCGGGGCCCTGGGCACCGGGGAGCTGTTTTTT,few,TRBV5-5,-,TRBJ2-2
CASSPRTYGYTF,TGTGCCAGTAGTCCAAGGACTTATGGCTACACCTTC,-,TRBV19,-,TRBJ1-2
CASRRPPEGNEQYF,TGTGCCAGCAGGAGGCCCCCGGAGGGTAACGAGCAGTACTTC,-,TRBV6-5,-,TRBJ2-7
CASSQDRGRADGYTF,TGTGCCAGCAGTCAGGACAGGGGACGGGCGGATGGCTACACCTTC,-,TRBV6-1,TRBD1,TRBJ1-2
CASRPGTSNVYEQFF,TGTGCCAGCAGACCCGGGACTAGTAATGTATATGAGCAGTTCTTC,once,TRBV6-1,TRBD2,TRBJ2-1
CAAREVGNSGNTIYF,TGTGCCGCGCGGGAGGTGGGGAACTCTGGAAACACCATATATTTT,-,TRBV10-3,-,TRBJ1-3
CASSLGGSGRLYF,TGTGCCAGCAGTCTAGGAGGTAGCGGGAGACTGTACTTC,-,TRBV5-8,TRBD2,TRBJ2-7
CASGLFRTGLNSNQPQHF,TGTGCTAGTGGTTTGTTCCGGACCGGACTCAATAGCAATCAGCCCCAGCATTTT,-,TRBV12-5,-,TRBJ1-5
CASSWRDSPNQPQHF,TGTGCCAGCAGCTGGAGGGACAGCCCTAATCAGCCCCAGCATTTT,-,TRBV5-6,TRBD1,TRBJ1-5
CASSQLSQGAPSPLHF,TGTGCCAGCAGTCAACTTTCACAGGGGGCGCCTTCACCCCTCCACTTT,once,TRBV6-6,TRBD1,TRBJ1-6
CASSVGSGSLGETQYF,TGTGCCAGCAGCGTGGGTAGCGGGAGCTTGGGAGAGACCCAGTACTTC,-,TRBV7-6,TRBD2,TRBJ2-5
CASSPGVGAHTEAFF,TGTGCCAGCTCACCAGGAGTGGGGGCGCACACTGAAGCTTTCTTT,-,TRBV18,-,TRBJ1-1
CASSSQGSGTEAFF,TGCGCCAGCAGCTCGCAGGGTAGCGGCACTGAAGCTTTCTTT,-,TRBV5-1,-,TRBJ1-1
CASSFAGPPDTQYF,TGTGCCAGCAGTTTTGCGGGGCCTCCAGATACGCAGTATTTT,-,TRBV28,-,TRBJ2-3
CASSYGDQPQHF,TGTGCCAGCAGTTACGGAGATCAGCCCCAGCATTTT,-,TRBV6-5,-,TRBJ1-5
CASSSGHPRGRMAEAFF,TGCGCCAGCAGCTCCGGGCACCCCAGGGGGCGGATGGCGGAAGCTTTCTTT,once,TRBV5-1,TRBD1,TRBJ1-1
CASSPRGPSYEQYF,TGTGCCAGCTCACCGCGCGGTCCCTCCTACGAGCAGTACTTC,-,TRBV18,-,TRBJ2-7
CASRGQIQETQYF,TGCGCCAGCAGAGGACAAATCCAAGAGACCCAGTACTTC,few,TRBV5-1,-,TRBJ2-5
CASSQETWPFSNQPQHF,TGCGCCAGCAGCCAAGAAACGTGGCCGTTTAGCAATCAGCCCCAGCATTTT,-,TRBV4-1,-,TRBJ1-5
CASSLVGGAANTIYF,TGTGCCAGCAGCTTGGTCGGGGGGGCTGCGAACACCATATATTTT,-,TRBV5-5,-,TRBJ1-3
CAISESTRADTQYF,TGTGCCATCAGTGAGTCGACTCGTGCAGATACGCAGTATTTT,-,TRBV10-3,-,TRBJ2-3
CASSNERRGEAFF,TGTGCCAGCAGTAATGAGCGACGGGGGGAAGCTTTCTTT,-,TRBV2,-,TRBJ1-1
CASSPRGSPQETQYF,TGTGCCAGCAGCCCTCGGGGGAGCCCCCAAGAGACCCAGTACTTC,-,TRBV5-4,-,TRBJ2-5
CASSLSTGEAGNTIYF,TGTGCCAGCAGCTTATCGACAGGGGAAGCGGGAAACACCATATATTTT,once,TRBV7-3,TRBD1,TRBJ1-3
CASSSSGPYEQYF,TGTGCCAGCAGTAGTAGCGGGCCCTACGAGCAGTACTTC,once,TRBV6-6,TRBD2,TRBJ2-7
CAIVGQGLNYEQYF,TGTGCCATCGTGGGTCAGGGGTTGAACTACGAGCAGTACTTC,-,TRBV10-3,-,TRBJ2-7
CASSHVGRTGELFF,TGTGCCAGCAGCCATGTCGGTCGTACCGGGGAGCTGTTTTTT,few,TRBV11-2,-,TRBJ2-2
CASSPILGQGETYEQYF,TGTGCCAGCAGCCCGATTCTGGGACAGGGGGAAACCTACGAGCAGTACTTC,-,TRBV7-9,TRBD1,TRBJ2-7
CASRLDGMNTEAFF,TGCGCCAGCAGACTAGACGGGATGAACACTGAAGCTTTCTTT,-,TRBV5-1,-,TRBJ1-1
CASSFFNGGETQYF,TGCGCCAGCAGCTTTTTCAACGGGGGAGAGACCCAGTACTTC,-,TRBV5-1,-,TRBJ2-5
CASSSNPTRQGASYEQYF,TGCGCCAGCAGCTCAAACCCAACCCGACAGGGGGCGTCCTACGAGCAGTACTTC,-,TRBV5-1,TRBD1,TRBJ2-7
CASSLQGSGDTQYF,TGTGCCAGCAGTTTACAGGGTAGCGGGGATACGCAGTATTTT,-,TRBV6-4,-,TRBJ2-3
CASSQGITEAFF,TGCGCCAGCAGCCAAGGTATCACTGAAGCTTTCTTT,few,TRBV4-1,-,TRBJ1-1
CAITSTGGMTEAFF,TGTGCCATCACGAGTACAGGGGGGATGACTGAAGCTTTCTTT,-,TRBV10-3,TRBD1,TRBJ1-1
CASSQGFGTGIGTQYF,TGTGCCAGCAGCCAAGGTTTCGGGACAGGGATCGGTACGCAGTATTTT,-,TRBV14,TRBD1,TRBJ2-3
CASRANSEVTDTQYF,TGTGCCAGCAGGGCGAATAGCGAGGTCACAGATACGCAGTATTTT,once,TRBV2,-,TRBJ2-3
CASSSNQAPNEKLFF,TGTGCCAGCAGTTCCAACCAGGCTCCTAATGAAAAACTGTTTTTT,-,TRBV6-5,-,TRBJ1-4